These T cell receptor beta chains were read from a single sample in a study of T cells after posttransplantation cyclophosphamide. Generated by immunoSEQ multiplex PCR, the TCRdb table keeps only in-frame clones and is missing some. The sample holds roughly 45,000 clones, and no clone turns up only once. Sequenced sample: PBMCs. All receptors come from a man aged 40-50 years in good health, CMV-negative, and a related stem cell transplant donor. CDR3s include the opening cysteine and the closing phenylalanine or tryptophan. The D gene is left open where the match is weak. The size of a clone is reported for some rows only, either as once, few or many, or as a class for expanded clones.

CDR3aa: CASTAGGETQYF
CDR3nt: TGTGCCAGCACGGCAGGGGGTGAGACCCAGTACTTC
d_gene: TRBD1
v_gene: TRBV5-4
abundance: many
j_gene: TRBJ2-5

CDR3aa: CAISTGAYEQYF
CDR3nt: TGTGCCATCTCGACAGGGGCCTACGAGCAGTACTTC
d_gene: TRBD1
v_gene: TRBV10-3
abundance: many
j_gene: TRBJ2-7

CDR3aa: CASSWGLFNEQFF
CDR3nt: TGTGCCAGCAGCTGGGGACTCTTCAATGAGCAGTTCTTC
d_gene: -
v_gene: TRBV7-2
abundance: many
j_gene: TRBJ2-1

CDR3aa: CASSLKEYNEQFF
CDR3nt: TGTGCCAGCAGCTTGAAAGAGTACAATGAGCAGTTCTTC
d_gene: -
v_gene: TRBV7-9
abundance: many
j_gene: TRBJ2-1

CDR3aa: CASKGGDTRTYEQYF
CDR3nt: TGTGCCAGCAAAGGGGGGGATACTAGAACCTACGAGCAGTACTTC
d_gene: -
v_gene: TRBV28
abundance: -
j_gene: TRBJ2-7

CDR3aa: CAIRRENTEAFF
CDR3nt: TGTGCCATCAGGCGGGAGAACACTGAAGCTTTCTTT
d_gene: -
v_gene: TRBV10-3
abundance: many
j_gene: TRBJ1-1

CDR3aa: CASSLVGQMDGTQYF
CDR3nt: TGTGCCAGCAGCTTGGTGGGACAGATGGATGGTACGCAGTATTTT
d_gene: TRBD1
v_gene: TRBV5-5
abundance: many
j_gene: TRBJ2-3

CDR3aa: CASSEGQGHTDTQYF
CDR3nt: TGCGCCAGCAGTGAGGGACAGGGGCACACAGATACGCAGTATTTT
d_gene: TRBD1
v_gene: TRBV10-1
abundance: many
j_gene: TRBJ2-3

CDR3aa: CASSFAGNTGELFF
CDR3nt: TGTGCCAGCAGCTTCGCGGGGAACACCGGGGAGCTGTTTTTT
d_gene: -
v_gene: TRBV7-6
abundance: many
j_gene: TRBJ2-2

CDR3aa: CASSLSPGDYNEQFF
CDR3nt: TGTGCCAGCAGCTTAAGCCCGGGAGACTACAATGAGCAGTTCTTC
d_gene: -
v_gene: TRBV7-6
abundance: many
j_gene: TRBJ2-1

CDR3aa: CASSQDRSGGQETQYF
CDR3nt: TGCGCCAGCAGCCAAGACCGTAGCGGGGGGCAAGAGACCCAGTACTTC
d_gene: TRBD2
v_gene: TRBV4-3
abundance: many
j_gene: TRBJ2-5

CDR3aa: CASSFDKGSGANVLTF
CDR3nt: TGTGCCAGCAGTTTCGACAAAGGCTCTGGGGCCAACGTCCTGACTTTC
d_gene: -
v_gene: TRBV6-4
abundance: many
j_gene: TRBJ2-6

CDR3aa: CASSPLSGLTAYEQYF
CDR3nt: TGTGCCAGCAGTCCCCTTAGCGGGCTAACCGCCTACGAGCAGTACTTC
d_gene: TRBD2
v_gene: TRBV28
abundance: many
j_gene: TRBJ2-7

CDR3aa: CASDQGAVYNEQFF
CDR3nt: TGTGCCAGTGATCAGGGGGCAGTCTACAATGAGCAGTTCTTC
d_gene: TRBD1
v_gene: TRBV28
abundance: many
j_gene: TRBJ2-1

CDR3aa: CASSDRRDRSNEKLFF
CDR3nt: TGCGCCAGCAGTGACCGCCGGGACAGGAGTAATGAAAAACTGTTTTTT
d_gene: TRBD1
v_gene: TRBV10-1
abundance: many
j_gene: TRBJ1-4

CDR3aa: CATSSPPPTGAQPQHF
CDR3nt: TGTGCCACCAGCAGTCCACCGCCGACAGGGGCTCAGCCCCAGCATTTT
d_gene: TRBD1
v_gene: TRBV15
abundance: many
j_gene: TRBJ1-5

CDR3aa: CASSIRFVPSGRRTGELFF
CDR3nt: TGTGCCAGTAGTATCCGTTTCGTGCCTAGCGGGAGGCGAACCGGGGAGCTGTTTTTT
d_gene: TRBD2
v_gene: TRBV19
abundance: many
j_gene: TRBJ2-2